What follows are 5 T cell receptor beta chains derived from one specimen sequenced in a study of shared clonotypes between healthy human individuals. Only in-frame clones appear in the TCRdb table, and some are missing; sequencing was by immunoSEQ multiplex PCR. This sample carries about 1.1 million clones, roughly 80% of them seen once, and the ten largest clones take over 0.8%. Material: memory CD4+ T cells from PBMCs. As for subset: CD45RA-negative fraction. The receptors were gathered from a man aged 18 to 30 in good health. Some clones in this sample may be carry-over from other donors' samples.

This clone was counted once. The chain carries TRBV5-1 and TRBJ2-7, with 7 bases that match TRBD2. Unmatched junction bases numbered 12, after V lost 0 bases and J lost 6 bases. The CDR3 is 16 residues long. Germline CDR1 SGHRS, CDR2 YFSETQ. In DNA, the CDR3 is TGCGCCAGCAGCTTGGGAGGGCCGAGACTAGCTGGCGAGCAGTACTTC. This sequence encodes CASSLGGPRLAGEQYF. The whole variable domain, remainder taken from reference TRBV5-1 and TRBJ2-7, is KAGVTQTPRYLIKTRGQQVTLSCSPISGHRSVSWYQQTPGQGLQFLFEYFSETQRNKGNFPGRFSGRQFSNSRSEMNVSTLELGDSALYLCASSLGGPRLAGEQYFGPGTRLTVT.

The chain is built from TRBV6-5 and TRBJ2-7; the match to TRBD2 covers 7 bases. CDR1 is MNHEY and CDR2 is SVGAGI in the germline V gene. The CDR3 is 14 residues long. Trimming removed 6 bases from V and 2 bases from J; junction bases left unmatched: 7. CDR3 in amino acids: CASRLSGGAYEQYF. As DNA, the CDR3 is TGTGCCAGCAGGTTAAGTGGGGGGGCCTACGAGCAGTACTTC.

This chain uses TRBV7-9 with TRBJ2-7; no firm D call. Trimming removed 5 bases from V and 4 bases from J, with 6 bases in between. CDR3 length equals 11 residues. The germline CDR1 and CDR2 sequences are SEHNR and FQNEAQ (reference sequence). This chain's CDR3 is CASSLQYEQYF. CDR3 bases: TGTGCCAGCAGCCTCCAGTACGAGCAGTACTTC.

This rearrangement joins TRBV7-2 to TRBJ2-3, with a possible D match to TRBD2 (5 bases). The germline gives CDR1 SGHTA, CDR2 FQGNSA. CDR3 length equals 15 residues. Trimming left V 7 bases short and J 0 bases short, with 14 bases between. The CDR3 sequence: CASTLGAPSTDTQYF. CDR3 coding DNA: TGTGCCAGCACCCTGGGAGCGCCTAGCACAGATACGCAGTATTTT. The whole variable domain, filled in from reference TRBV7-2 and TRBJ2-3, reads GAGVSQSPSNKVTEKGKDVELRCDPISGHTALYWYRQSLGQGLEFLIYFQGNSAPDKSGLPSDRFSAERTGGSVSTLTIQRTQQEDSAVYLCASTLGAPSTDTQYFGPGTRLTVL.

The rearrangement joins TRBV30 to TRBJ1-1; 7 nucleotides agree with TRBD1. This CDR3 is 14 amino acids long. V was clipped by 2 bases and J by 2 bases; unmatched bases: 5. In germline, CDR1 is GTSNPN, CDR2 SVGIG (reference sequence). The CDR3 protein is CAWSTGVVNTEAFF. CDR3 coding DNA: TGTGCCTGGAGTACAGGGGTTGTAAACACTGAAGCTTTCTTT.